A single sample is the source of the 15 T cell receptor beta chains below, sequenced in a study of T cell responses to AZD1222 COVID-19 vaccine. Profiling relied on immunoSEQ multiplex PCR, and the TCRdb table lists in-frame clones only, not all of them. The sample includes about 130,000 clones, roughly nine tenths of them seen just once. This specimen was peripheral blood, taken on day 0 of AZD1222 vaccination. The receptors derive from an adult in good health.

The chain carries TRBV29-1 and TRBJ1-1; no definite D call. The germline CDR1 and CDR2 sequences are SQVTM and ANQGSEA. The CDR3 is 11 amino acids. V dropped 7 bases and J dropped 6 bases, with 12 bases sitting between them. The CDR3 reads CSAGPGAEAFF. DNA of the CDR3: TGCAGCGCTGGGCCCGGGGCTGAAGCTTTCTTT. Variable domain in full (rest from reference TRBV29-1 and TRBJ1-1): SAVISQKPSRDICQRGTSLTIQCQVDSQVTMMFWYRQQPGQSLTLIATANQGSEATYESGFVIDKFPISRPNLTFSTLTVSNMSPEDSSIYLCSAGPGAEAFFGQGTRLTVV.

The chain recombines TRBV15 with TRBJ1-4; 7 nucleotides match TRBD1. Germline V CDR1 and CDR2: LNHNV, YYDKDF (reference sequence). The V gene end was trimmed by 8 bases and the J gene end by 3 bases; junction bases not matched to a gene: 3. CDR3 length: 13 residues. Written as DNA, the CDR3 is TGTGCCACCGAGGGGGCGGCTAATGAAAAACTGTTTTTT. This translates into CATEGAANEKLFF.

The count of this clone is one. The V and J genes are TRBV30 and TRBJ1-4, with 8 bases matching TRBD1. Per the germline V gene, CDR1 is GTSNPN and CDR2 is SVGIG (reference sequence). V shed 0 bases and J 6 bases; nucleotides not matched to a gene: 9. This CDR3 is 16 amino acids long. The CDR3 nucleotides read TGTGCCTGGAGTGTGTTCGGCGGGACAGGTGATGAAAAACTGTTTTTT. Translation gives CAWSVFGGTGDEKLFF.

CDR3 residues: CASSNRGSEQYF. CDR3 bases: TGTGCCAGCAGTAACAGGGGAAGCGAGCAGTACTTC. The chain carries TRBV2 and TRBJ2-7; 7 nucleotides line up with TRBD1. The V gene end was trimmed by 5 bases and the J gene end by 6 bases; junction bases not matched to a gene: 4. Germline lookup yields CDR1 SNHLY and CDR2 FYNNEI. This CDR3 has 12 residues.

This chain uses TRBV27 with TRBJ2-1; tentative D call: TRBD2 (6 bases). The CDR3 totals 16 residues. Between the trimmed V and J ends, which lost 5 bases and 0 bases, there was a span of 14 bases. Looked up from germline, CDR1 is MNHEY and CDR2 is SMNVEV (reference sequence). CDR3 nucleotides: TGTGCCAGCAGTCCCCCCGCGGGGAGCTCCTACAATGAGCAGTTCTTC. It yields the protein CASSPPAGSSYNEQFF.

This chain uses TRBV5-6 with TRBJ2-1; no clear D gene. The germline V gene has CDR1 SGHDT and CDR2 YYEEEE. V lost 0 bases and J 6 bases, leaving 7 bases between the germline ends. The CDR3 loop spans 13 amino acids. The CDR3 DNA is TGTGCCAGCAGCTTGGCAGTCAGCAATGAGCAGTTCTTC. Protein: CASSLAVSNEQFF.

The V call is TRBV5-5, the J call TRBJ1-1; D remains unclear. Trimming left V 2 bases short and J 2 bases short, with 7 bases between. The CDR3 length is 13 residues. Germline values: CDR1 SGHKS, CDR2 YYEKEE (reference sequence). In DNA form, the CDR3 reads TGTGCCAGCAGCTTCGTCGGAAACACTGAAGCTTTCTTT. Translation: CASSFVGNTEAFF. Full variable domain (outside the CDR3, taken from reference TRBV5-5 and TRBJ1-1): DAGVTQSPTHLIKTRGQQVTLRCSPISGHKSVSWYQQVLGQGPQFIFQYYEKEERGRGNFPDRFSARQFPNYSSELNVNALLLGDSALYLCASSFVGNTEAFFGQGTRLTVV.

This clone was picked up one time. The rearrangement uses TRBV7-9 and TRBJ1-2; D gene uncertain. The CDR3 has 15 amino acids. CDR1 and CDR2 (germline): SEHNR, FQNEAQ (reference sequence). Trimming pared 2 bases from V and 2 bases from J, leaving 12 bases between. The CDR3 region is CASSLNGRQNYGYTF. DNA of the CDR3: TGTGCCAGCAGCTTAAACGGCCGTCAAAACTATGGCTACACCTTC.

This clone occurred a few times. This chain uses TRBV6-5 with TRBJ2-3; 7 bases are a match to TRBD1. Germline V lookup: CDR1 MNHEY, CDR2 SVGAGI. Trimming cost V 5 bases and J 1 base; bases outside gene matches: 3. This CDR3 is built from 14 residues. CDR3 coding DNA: TGTGCCAGCAGTATAGGACAGGGCACAGATACGCAGTATTTT. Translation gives CASSIGQGTDTQYF.

This CDR3 reads CASSENSNSPLHF. CDR3 DNA sequence: TGTGCCAGCAGCGAGAACAGTAATTCACCCCTCCACTTT. The V gene is TRBV11-1, the J gene TRBJ1-6; D is uncertain. The CDR3 consists of 13 residues. V was pared by 5 bases and J by 6 bases, with 8 bases between. CDR1 is SGHAT and CDR2 is FQDESV in the germline V gene (reference sequence).

In DNA, the CDR3 is TGCGCCAGCAGCCAAGATGGGGACAGAGTGTACGAGCAGTACTTC. Translating gives CASSQDGDRVYEQYF. The chain carries TRBV4-3 and TRBJ2-7; 7 nucleotides agree with TRBD1. The CDR3 contains 15 residues. After removal of 0 bases from V and 4 bases from J, the junction contained 6 bases not matched to a gene. Germline loops: CDR1 LGHNA, CDR2 YSLEER.

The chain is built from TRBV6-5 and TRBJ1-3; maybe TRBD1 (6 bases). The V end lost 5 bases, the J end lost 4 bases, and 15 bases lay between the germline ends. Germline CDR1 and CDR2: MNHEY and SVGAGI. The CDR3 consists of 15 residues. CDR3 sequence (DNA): TGTGCCAGCAGTCCCACAGGGATAGGCGGAAACACCATATATTTT. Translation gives CASSPTGIGGNTIYF.

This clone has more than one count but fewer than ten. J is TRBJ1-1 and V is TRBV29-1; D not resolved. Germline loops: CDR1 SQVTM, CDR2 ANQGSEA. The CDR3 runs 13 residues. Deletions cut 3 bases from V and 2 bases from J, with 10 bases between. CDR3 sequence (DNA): TGCAGCGTTGAGTTCAGTACAAACACTGAAGCTTTCTTT. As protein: CSVEFSTNTEAFF.

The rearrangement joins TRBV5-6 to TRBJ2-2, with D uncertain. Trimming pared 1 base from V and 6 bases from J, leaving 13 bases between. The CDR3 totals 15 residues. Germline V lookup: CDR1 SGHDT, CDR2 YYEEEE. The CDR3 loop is CASSLSMVRSGELFF. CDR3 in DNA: TGTGCCAGCAGCTTGAGTATGGTGCGCTCCGGGGAGCTGTTTTTT.

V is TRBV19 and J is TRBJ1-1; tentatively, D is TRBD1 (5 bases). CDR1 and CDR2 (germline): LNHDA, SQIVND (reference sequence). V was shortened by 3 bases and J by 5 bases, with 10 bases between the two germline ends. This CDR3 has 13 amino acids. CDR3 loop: CASSINGGTEAFF. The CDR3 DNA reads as TGTGCCAGTAGTATCAATGGGGGGACTGAAGCTTTCTTT.